This entry lists 21 T cell receptor beta chains sequenced from one sample in a study of cytomegalovirus exposure and HLA in healthy donors. PCR used 60 Vbeta primers and 13 Jbeta primers. The table came from immunoSEQ multiplex PCR; TCRdb's copy has only in-frame clones and leaves some out. The data hold approximately 110,000 clones, with about 13% observed a single time. Source material: PBMCs. These receptors originate from a middle-aged man in good health and CMV-seropositive.

There are a few counts of this clone. CDR3 amino acids: CASSWIGGGRGADTQYF. The DNA for the CDR3 is TGCGCCAGCAGCTGGATTGGAGGCGGGAGGGGGGCAGATACGCAGTATTTT. The chain joins TRBV5-1 to TRBJ2-3, with 9 bases aligning to TRBD2. This CDR3 comprises 17 residues. The ends lost 3 bases at V and 4 bases at J; junction bases unmatched: 12. CDR1 is SGHRS and CDR2 is YFSETQ in the germline V gene.

This clone was counted a few times. The rearrangement joins TRBV19 to TRBJ1-2; TRBD1 might be the D (5 bases). The ends were cut back, 6 bases at V and 4 bases at J, with 9 bases in the middle. Germline assignment: CDR1 LNHDA and CDR2 SQIVND (reference sequence). The CDR3 totals 12 residues. The CDR3 spells CASSPDSYGYTF. The CDR3 nucleotides read TGTGCCAGTAGCCCTGACAGCTATGGCTACACCTTC.

This chain uses TRBV7-9 with TRBJ2-7; 13 positions match TRBD2. This CDR3 comprises 14 residues. Trimming cost V 1 base and J 7 bases; bases outside gene matches: 1. CDR1 SEHNR and CDR2 FQNEAQ come from the germline V gene (reference sequence). CDR3: CASSLGGLAGEQYF. The CDR3 nucleotides read TGTGCCAGCAGCTTAGGGGGACTAGCGGGGGAGCAGTACTTC. Full variable domain (outside the CDR3, taken from reference TRBV7-9 and TRBJ2-7): DTGVSQNPRHKITKRGQNVTFRCDPISEHNRLYWYRQTLGQGPEFLTYFQNEAQLEKSRLLSDRFSAERPKGSFSTLEIQRTEQGDSAMYLCASSLGGLAGEQYFGPGTRLTVT.

This chain links TRBV10-2 with TRBJ2-7; 10 positions agree with TRBD2. J lost 5 bases, V lost 8 bases, and 6 bases had no gene match. CDR3 length: 13 amino acids. Germline lookup yields CDR1 WSHSY and CDR2 SAAADI. The CDR3, as DNA: TGCGCCAGCCGAATAGCGGGAGGTGACGAGCAGTACTTC. Its translation is CASRIAGGDEQYF.

V usage is TRBV27 and J usage is TRBJ2-7; TRBD2 matches 14 bases. Trimming removed 5 bases from V and 3 bases from J; junction bases left unmatched: 3. CDR3 length: 15 residues. Germline loops: CDR1 MNHEY, CDR2 SMNVEV (reference sequence). CDR3 DNA: TGTGCCAGCAGTATTGGGACTAGCGGGAGCTACGAGCAGTACTTC. Amino acids: CASSIGTSGSYEQYF.

The rearrangement links TRBV15 to TRBJ2-2; tentative D call: TRBD2 (6 bases). The CDR3 is 16 residues long. V shed 0 bases and J shed 1 base, with 9 bases lying between them. The V gene's germline CDR1 is LNHNV and CDR2 YYDKDF (reference sequence). The CDR3 reads CATSRDRRGNTGELFF. The CDR3 DNA sequence: TGTGCCACCAGCAGAGATCGGCGGGGGAACACCGGGGAGCTGTTTTTT.

There are a few counts of this clone. The DNA for the CDR3 is TGTGCCAGCAGGAGACAGGGGGCCCGCTACACCTTC. It yields the protein CASRRQGARYTF. The chain uses TRBV7-2 and TRBJ1-2; TRBD1 matches 10 bases. The germline V gene has CDR1 SGHTA and CDR2 FQGNSA. The CDR3 totals 12 residues. V was clipped by 6 bases and J by 9 bases; unmatched bases: 4.

The chain links TRBV7-9 to TRBJ2-7; 7 bases agree with TRBD2. Trimming at V came to 4 bases and at J to 5 bases, leaving 14 bases not matched to a gene. CDR3 length equals 16 residues. From germline, CDR1 is SEHNR and CDR2 FQNEAQ (reference sequence). Here the CDR3 reads CASSSSPSGLTHEQYF. The CDR3 DNA follows: TGTGCCAGCAGCTCGTCACCTAGCGGACTGACCCACGAGCAGTACTTC.

The chain employs TRBV18 and TRBJ1-2; a weak D match, TRBD1 (6 bases). The CDR3 length is 15 residues. Germline values: CDR1 KGHSH, CDR2 LQKENI. Trimming pared 0 bases from V and 4 bases from J, leaving 12 bases between. CDR3 loop: CASSPPSGAFYGYTF. CDR3 nucleotides: TGTGCCAGCTCACCACCGTCAGGGGCGTTCTATGGCTACACCTTC.

The genes are TRBV6-5 and TRBJ2-5, with TRBD1 as a possible D gene (5 bases). The CDR3 is made up of 12 amino acids. Germline V lookup: CDR1 MNHEY, CDR2 SVGAGI. V lost 5 bases and J lost 4, with 8 bases in between. The CDR3, as DNA: TGTGCCAGCAGTCAGGGATTAGAGACCCAGTACTTC. Its translation is CASSQGLETQYF.

The chain links TRBV11-2 to TRBJ2-5; D call uncertain. Trimming pared 1 base from V and 2 bases from J, leaving 11 bases between. Germline V gene data show CDR1 as SGHAT and CDR2 as FQNNGV. The CDR3 has 15 amino acids. The CDR3 DNA reads TGTGCCAGCAGCTTAGTCGTTCAGGCTCAAGAGACCCAGTACTTC. This sequence encodes CASSLVVQAQETQYF.

There are a few counts of this clone. The J gene is TRBJ1-1, the V gene TRBV28; D is ambiguous. CDR1 and CDR2 (germline): MDHEN, SYDVKM. The CDR3 sequence is 14 residues long. V was trimmed by 4 bases and J by 1 base, leaving 10 bases between them. Here the CDR3 reads CASSYGGRNTEAFF. The CDR3 DNA reads TGTGCCAGCAGTTATGGAGGGCGGAACACTGAAGCTTTCTTT.

The chain employs TRBV10-3 and TRBJ2-7; TRBD2 matches at 15 bases. The junction had 1 base not matched to a gene; V was cut back by 0 bases and J by 4 bases. The CDR3 spans 16 residues. Looked up from germline, CDR1 is ENHRY and CDR2 is SYGVKD. CDR3 coding DNA: TGTGCCATCAGTGAGTCGGGACTAGCGGGAGGTTACGAGCAGTACTTC. It encodes CAISESGLAGGYEQYF.

This clone was seen more than once but under ten times. The chain recombines TRBV19 with TRBJ1-2; D gene uncertain. The CDR3 contains 15 residues. Germline V lookup: CDR1 LNHDA, CDR2 SQIVND (reference sequence). The ends were cut back, 3 bases at V and 3 bases at J, with 14 bases in the middle. CDR3 loop: CASSIGSGIDYGYTF. Written as DNA, the CDR3 is TGTGCCAGTAGTATTGGATCGGGGATCGACTATGGCTACACCTTC.

The V gene is TRBV6-5, the J gene TRBJ2-7; 8 positions agree with TRBD2. This CDR3 comprises 16 residues. Germline V lookup: CDR1 MNHEY, CDR2 SVGAGI. Trimming at V came to 0 bases and at J to 4 bases, leaving 8 bases not matched to a gene. The CDR3 sequence: CASSYSLHGGAYEQYF. The DNA of the CDR3 is TGTGCCAGCAGTTACTCGCTTCACGGGGGGGCTTACGAGCAGTACTTC.

This clone was counted only a few times. The rearrangement uses TRBV6-1 and TRBJ2-2; a weak D match, TRBD2 (5 bases). This CDR3 has 14 residues. Germline V CDR1 and CDR2: MNHNS, SASEGT. Trimming shortened V by 0 bases and J by 6 bases, and 8 bases separated the two germline ends. CDR3 in amino acids: CASSEAWGAGELFF. In DNA form, the CDR3 reads TGTGCCAGCAGTGAAGCCTGGGGAGCCGGGGAGCTGTTTTTT.

This clone has only a few counts. The rearrangement uses TRBV27 and TRBJ2-1, with a possible D match to TRBD1 (5 bases). V was shortened by 2 bases and J by 7 bases, with 15 bases between the two germline ends. In germline, CDR1 is MNHEY, CDR2 SMNVEV (reference sequence). The CDR3 consists of 15 residues. CDR3 sequence reads: CASSLGQGLNNEQFF. In nucleotides, the CDR3 is TGTGCCAGCAGTTTAGGTCAGGGCCTCAATAATGAGCAGTTCTTC.

J is TRBJ1-3 and V is TRBV9; the match to TRBD1 covers 9 bases. CDR1 is SGDLS, CDR2 YYNGEE, per germline. V was clipped by 0 bases and J by 2 bases; unmatched bases: 6. CDR3 size: 17 residues. In DNA form, the CDR3 reads TGTGCCAGCAGCGTAGCGTGGGGACAGGGAACTGGAAACACCATATATTTT. Residues: CASSVAWGQGTGNTIYF. Using reference TRBV9 and TRBJ1-3 for the parts outside the CDR3, the full variable domain is DSGVTQTPKHLITATGQRVTLRCSPRSGDLSVYWYQQSLDQGLQFLIQYYNGEERAKGNILERFSAQQFPDLHSELNLSSLELGDSALYFCASSVAWGQGTGNTIYFGEGSWLTVV.

This clone was picked up a small number of times. The chain employs TRBV30 and TRBJ2-7, with a weak D call TRBD2 (6 bases). Germline loops: CDR1 GTSNPN, CDR2 SVGIG (reference sequence). This CDR3 has 14 amino acids. V was trimmed by 2 bases and J by 0 bases, leaving 11 bases between them. The CDR3: CAWSLVGGSYEQYF. CDR3 coding DNA: TGTGCCTGGAGTTTGGTGGGAGGCTCCTACGAGCAGTACTTC.

The rearrangement uses TRBV7-2 and TRBJ2-1; TRBD2 agrees at 8 bases. Germline trimming cut 4 bases from V and 7 bases from J; bases unmatched to any gene: 9. CDR1 and CDR2 from the germline V gene are SGHTA and FQGNSA. This CDR3 comprises 15 residues. The CDR3 is CASSSPGLGGNEQFF. The CDR3 DNA sequence: TGTGCCAGCAGCTCCCCGGGACTAGGAGGGAATGAGCAGTTCTTC.

The V and J genes are TRBV9 and TRBJ2-2, with 13 bases matching TRBD2. The CDR3 runs 16 residues. The V and J ends lost 4 bases and 7 bases, in that order; junction bases with no gene match: 7. The germline CDR1 and CDR2 sequences are SGDLS and YYNGEE. The CDR3 coding sequence is TGTGCCAGCAGCCTGACTAGCGGGAGGCTCGGCGGGGAGCTGTTTTTT. This translates into CASSLTSGRLGGELFF.